This T cell receptor (beta chain) derives from a study of cytomegalovirus exposure and HLA in healthy donors (dated by TCRdb to 2017 to 2019). Background on the whole study: An earlier analysis of approximately 640 of the donors reported about 250 Gb of sequence data and 117 million unique TCR beta sequences from 150 million to 200 million T cells. An early release covering about 600 HLA-typed donors comprised about 300 gigabases of sequencing data and around 80 million unique TCR sequences. Of the roughly 390 genotyped donors, less than 85% were placed in the genetic ancestry cluster associated with self-reported Caucasian donors. The aim of the study was to test whether cataloging public T cell receptors could identify signatures of past pathogen exposure. The study used immunosequencing to profile the T cell repertoires of approximately 630 subjects and linked those repertoires to cytomegalovirus serostatus. A separate validation cohort of roughly 110 different subjects was used in addition to the roughly 700-subject first cohort. The study combined high-throughput TCR immunosequencing, statistical association of individual TCRs with disease status, and machine learning to predict cytomegalovirus infection status. In a later analysis, previously published TCR beta repertoires from fewer than 750 donors were re-analyzed and high-resolution HLA genotyping was added so that TCR occurrence patterns could be studied. Rather than drawing on any new phenotypic data, the later analysis identified candidate immune exposures from TCR beta sequences and the way those sequences occurred across donors. To decide whether each TCR beta V gene segment behaved as functional or pseudogenic, an earlier analysis of approximately 620 of the donors relied on high-throughput TCR beta sequencing. Alongside the repertoire data, information on donor age, sex, ethnicity and CMV serostatus was compiled. A later genetic analysis used genome-wide SNP genotypes for about 65% of the 666 donors, treating that subset as a discovery cohort. All discovery cohort repertoires had been generated on a single sequencing platform. Class I and class II HLA loci were covered by the typing at four-digit resolution. The number of typed donors differed by locus: about 620-640 for A, B, C, DRB1 and DQB1; approximately 520 for DQA1; 606 for DPA1; and around 470 for DPB1. Several DR-DQ haplotypes were treated as single units for association and clustering because of strong linkage in the cohort. Among about 360 genotyped donors of the cohort, an average of roughly 240,000 unique TCR beta nucleotide sequences were sequenced per donor, around a sixth of them non-productive.

Concerning this clone: What antigen it recognizes has not been identified. No quality values exist for individual bases; no much larger clone is one base distant. Within the sample, other DNA sequences also encode this same CDR3.

The cohort was made up of under 800 healthy bone marrow donors. At the time of sampling, every cohort member was nominally healthy, though immune exposures that went unrecorded were likely present. The donor was CMV seronegative and was included in the group of about 350 seronegative cohort members. A peripheral blood sample was collected from each donor, and TCR beta sequencing was performed on peripheral blood mononuclear cells. The Qiagen DNeasy Blood Extraction Kit was used to extract genomic DNA from the blood cell samples. Library construction relied on the immunoSEQ multiplex PCR assay. For the multiplex PCR, a mixture combining 60 forward primers for TCR Vbeta segments and 13 reverse primers for TCR Jbeta segments was used. A multiplex PCR assay on genomic DNA amplified the CDR3 region of rearranged TCR beta genes. The Illumina HiSeq System was used to sequence the amplified TCR beta libraries as 87-base-pair reads. Concerning the study's data processing: Across the roughly 640 repertoires, a later analysis counted roughly 77 million unique TCR beta chains, approximately 10 million of which were shared by at least two donors. Raw reads were error-corrected and collapsed into unique sequences by a nearest-neighbor algorithm in which closely related sequences were merged to remove PCR and sequencing errors. CDR3 sequences were aligned to IMGT reference sequences to assign V, D and J gene segments. For a sequence to be retained, at least a six-nucleotide match to both a V gene segment and a J gene segment was required. Rearrangements were classified as productive when the CDR3 lacked stop codons and remained in frame with V and J, and all other rearrangements were classified as non-productive. Following IMGT convention, CDR3 was defined as the stretch from the second conserved V-encoded cysteine to the conserved J-encoded phenylalanine. In an earlier analysis of around 540 of the donors, sequences lacking an unambiguous match to a single V gene segment were excluded. An earlier analysis of under 750 of the donors called V segments functional above 56.7% productive rearrangements and segregating when the between-donor standard deviation exceeded 5%. A statistical classification framework was built for diagnosing cytomegalovirus status from the catalog of TCR beta chain sequences. A later analysis assigned V and J genes by comparing TCR nucleotide sequences with IMGT/GENE-DB human TR gene sequences. A later analysis assigned CDR3 sequences and most-parsimonious VDJ recombination scenarios with the TCRdist pipeline. In a later analysis, every TCR beta chain was defined by the combination of its CDR3 amino acid sequence and its V-gene family, and reads without a unique V-gene family were dropped. To address suspected cross-contamination and a sequencing artifact, a later analysis removed several hundred highly shared, low-generation-probability nucleotide sequences. In a later analysis, a clonal expansion index was calculated for each public chain from normalized within-repertoire ranks of inferred template counts. In a later analysis, generation probabilities were computed using a VDJ recombination model fitted to out-of-frame rearrangements, and the results were checked against IGoR. In a later analysis, TCR-TCR, TCR-HLA and TCR-CMV co-occurrence was scored with hypergeometric tests, and a repertoire-size bias correction was applied to TCR pairs. A later analysis estimated false discovery rates by permuting HLA or CMV assignments 20 times. In a later analysis, co-occurring TCRs were grouped with DBSCAN, and TCRdist sequence similarity was added when clustering was performed within HLA-allele-positive subsets. Repertoires with fewer than 30,000 or more than 120,000 public chains, plus five repertoires with anomalous nucleotide sharing, were excluded from co-occurrence clustering. TCRdb's version of the immuneACCESS table is confined to in-frame rearrangements and falls short of the full clone set. An unresolved V gene accounts for under half of the shortfall where checked; the remainder is of unknown origin. The DNA gave D and trimming, while V, J and clone size come from that table. This sample has about 140,000 clones in its table, and around 65% of those were observed once. 5.5% to 7.5% of the sample is taken by the ten largest.

Findings and caveats that apply to the study as a whole: Several of the top co-occurrence clusters appeared to be linked to parvovirus B19, influenza, CMV and Epstein-Barr virus, according to a later analysis. Most TCR sequences were observed very rarely across donors, whereas some public TCRs were present in many individuals. In vitro tests confirmed that a few of the cytomegalovirus-associated TCR beta chains recognize cytomegalovirus antigens. In a later analysis, most CMV-associated TCR beta chains were found to appear HLA-restricted, with HLA associations seemingly driven largely by CMV exposure. Broadly in line with IMGT annotations, most TCR beta V segments showed up in productive rearrangements about 90% or about 30% of the time in an earlier analysis of some 590 of the donors. A cluster of highly shared sequence variants was judged likely to represent a technical artifact of the sequencing pipeline. HLA typing was unavailable for some donors at each locus, so association tests used only the typed subset. In this cohort, only TCR beta chains were sequenced, and detectable features were limited by the absence of alpha or paired-chain data. Linkage disequilibrium might explain the correlated functional status among segregating V segments, but an unknown experimental factor could not be excluded. An association between a missense DCLRE1C variant and V-gene and J-gene trimming of TCR beta chains was found in a later genetic analysis and replicated in an independent cohort. The authors suggested that the approach could potentially be generalized to other disease states and immunological phenotypes. Compared with equally common non-associated chains, HLA-associated TCR beta chains in a later analysis were more clonally expanded and had lower generation probabilities. In a later analysis, some 18,000 TCR beta sequences were associated with specific HLA alleles at a false discovery rate of 0.05. Cytomegalovirus status was reported to be diagnosed by the classifier with high specificity and sensitivity in both the original and validation cohorts. In a later analysis, the rate of TCR association differed among HLA loci, with DRB1 alleles having the most associated TCRs and HLA-C alleles having the fewest. Immune exposure information for the cohort was limited to CMV serostatus. About 17 rarely observed V segments, including chromosome 9 orphons, were excluded from the earlier analysis of several hundred of the donors because counts were too low. The 87-base-pair reads could not distinguish some IMGT-functional V segments, including TRBV6-2 and TRBV6-3, so those segments were excluded. In a later genetic analysis, fewer N-insertions in productive TCRs were reported among donors in an Asian-associated ancestry cluster than the roughly 700-donor mean. The study listed 164 TCR beta chains as associated with cytomegalovirus. A further reported finding was that TCR beta sequences accurately predicted the HLA-A and HLA-B alleles for most subjects in the first cohort. Presence/absence analyses assumed roughly uniform sequencing depth across donors, an assumption that may not hold. When HLA alleles, especially DR and DQ, strongly co-occurred, attributing TCR associations to individual alleles was difficult.

Based on the germline V gene (reference sequence), the CDR1 and CDR2 sequences are LNHNV and YYDKDF. V drops 8 bases and J drops 8 bases, leaving 18 bases in between. Its CDR3 holds 13 amino acids, cysteine through phenylalanine. Of the read, only the CDR3 DNA is kept; its 39 bases are in frame from base 1. This clonotype originated in a woman aged 60-75 years in good health and CMV-seronegative. The sample was PBMCs. This receptor chain uses TRBV15 and TRBJ1-2; the D gene is perhaps TRBD1, from 5 matching bases. The sequenced DNA: TGTGCCACCCAGGCGGCGCTCGGGGGGGGCTACACCTTC. Its protein reads: CATQAALGGGYTF.